The clone carrying this T cell receptor (beta chain) was seen a handful of times. Other DNA sequences in the sample encode the same CDR3. These data originate in a study of blood T cell repertoires in COVID-19. Study background: Samples representing acute and convalescent COVID-19 were sourced from the United States, Italy and Spain.

Per the original methods: Amplification of reference gene primers was used by the study to estimate nucleated cell counts. TCRdb's table, derived via immunoSEQ multiplex PCR, lists solely in-frame clones and lacks some. For V, J and clone size, that table is used; D and trimming come from the DNA. This table has fewer than 400,000 clones, 85% appearing once. Losses at the gene ends were 1 base for V and 2 bases for J; bases not matched to a gene: 2. The germline V gene has CDR1 MGHRA and CDR2 YSYEKL. The CDR3 consists of 14 residues. The sequencing sample was made of peripheral blood. The chain joins TRBV4-1 to TRBJ2-7, with TRBD1 matching 7 bases. This clonotype originated in a woman aged 18-35 years with acute or convalescent COVID-19. CDR3 region: CASSQGQGAYEQYF. In DNA form, the CDR3 reads TGCGCCAGCAGCCAAGGGCAGGGGGCCTACGAGCAGTACTTC.